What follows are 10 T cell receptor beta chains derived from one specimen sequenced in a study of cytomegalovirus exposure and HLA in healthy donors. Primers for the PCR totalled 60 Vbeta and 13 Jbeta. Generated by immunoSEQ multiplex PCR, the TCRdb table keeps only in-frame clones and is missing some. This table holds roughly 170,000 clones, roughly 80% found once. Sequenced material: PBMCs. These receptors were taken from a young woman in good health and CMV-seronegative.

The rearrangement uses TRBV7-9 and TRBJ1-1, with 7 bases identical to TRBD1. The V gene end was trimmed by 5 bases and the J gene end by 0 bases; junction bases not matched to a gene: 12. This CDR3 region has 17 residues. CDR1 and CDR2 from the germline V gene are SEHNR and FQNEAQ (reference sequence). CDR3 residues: CASSTTLGTALNTEAFF. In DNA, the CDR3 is TGTGCCAGCAGCACCACGCTCGGGACAGCCTTGAACACTGAAGCTTTCTTT.

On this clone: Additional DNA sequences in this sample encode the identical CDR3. DNA for the CDR3: TGTGCCAGCAGTGGAGACTCCTACGAGCAGTACTTC. Translation: CASSGDSYEQYF. V and J are TRBV6-5 and TRBJ2-7; D uncertain. This CDR3 is 12 amino acids long. Germline-derived CDR1 and CDR2 are MNHEY and SVGAGI. Trimming took 5 bases from V and 0 from J, leaving 5 bases between them.

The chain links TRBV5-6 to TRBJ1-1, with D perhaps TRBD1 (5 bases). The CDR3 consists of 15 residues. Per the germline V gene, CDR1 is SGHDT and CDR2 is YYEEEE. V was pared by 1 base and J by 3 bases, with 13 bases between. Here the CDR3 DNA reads TGTGCCAGCAGCTTGATTGTGGCGGGGGACACTGAAGCTTTCTTT. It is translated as CASSLIVAGDTEAFF.

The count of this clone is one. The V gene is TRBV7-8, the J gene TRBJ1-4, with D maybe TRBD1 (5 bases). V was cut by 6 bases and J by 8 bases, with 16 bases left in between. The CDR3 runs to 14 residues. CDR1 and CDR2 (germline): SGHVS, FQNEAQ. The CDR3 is CASSPGDWGEKLFF. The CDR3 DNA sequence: TGTGCCAGCAGTCCCGGGGACTGGGGCGAAAAACTGTTTTTT.

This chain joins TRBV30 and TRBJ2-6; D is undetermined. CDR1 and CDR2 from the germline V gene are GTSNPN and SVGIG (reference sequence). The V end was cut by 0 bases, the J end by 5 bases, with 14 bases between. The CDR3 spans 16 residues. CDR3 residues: CAWSVPSWRRANVLTF. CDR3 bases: TGTGCCTGGAGTGTTCCTTCGTGGCGGCGGGCCAACGTCCTGACTTTC.

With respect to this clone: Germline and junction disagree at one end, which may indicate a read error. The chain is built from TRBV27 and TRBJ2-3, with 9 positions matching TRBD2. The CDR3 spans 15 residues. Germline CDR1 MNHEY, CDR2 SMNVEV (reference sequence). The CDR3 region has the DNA TGTGCCAGCAGTTTATCGGGGGTAGCGGGAGCAGGGTGGTTTTTT. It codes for CASSLSGVAGAGWFF.

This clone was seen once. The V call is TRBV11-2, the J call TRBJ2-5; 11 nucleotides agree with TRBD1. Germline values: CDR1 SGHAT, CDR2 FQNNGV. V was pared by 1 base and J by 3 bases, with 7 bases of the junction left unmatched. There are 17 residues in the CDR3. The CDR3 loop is CASSLGRDRGGEETQYF. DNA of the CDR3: TGTGCCAGCAGCTTAGGGCGGGACAGGGGGGGGGAAGAGACCCAGTACTTC.

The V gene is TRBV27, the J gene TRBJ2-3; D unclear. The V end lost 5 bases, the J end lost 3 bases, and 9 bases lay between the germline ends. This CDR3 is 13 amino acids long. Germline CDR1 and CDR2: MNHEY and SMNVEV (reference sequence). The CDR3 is CASSPTPTDTQYF. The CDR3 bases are TGTGCCAGCAGTCCTACCCCGACAGATACGCAGTATTTT.

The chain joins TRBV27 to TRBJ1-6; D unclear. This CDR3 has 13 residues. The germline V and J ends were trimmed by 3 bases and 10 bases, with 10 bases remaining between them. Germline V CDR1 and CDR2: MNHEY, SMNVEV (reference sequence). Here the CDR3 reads CASSLTRVSPLHF. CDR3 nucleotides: TGTGCCAGCAGTTTGACCCGGGTCTCACCCCTCCACTTT.

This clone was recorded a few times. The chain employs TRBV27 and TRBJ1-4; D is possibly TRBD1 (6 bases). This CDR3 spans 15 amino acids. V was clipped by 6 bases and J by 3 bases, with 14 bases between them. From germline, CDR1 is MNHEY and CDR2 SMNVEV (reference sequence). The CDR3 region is CASRRLTGANEKLFF. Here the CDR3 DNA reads TGTGCCAGCAGGCGGTTGACAGGTGCTAATGAAAAACTGTTTTTT.